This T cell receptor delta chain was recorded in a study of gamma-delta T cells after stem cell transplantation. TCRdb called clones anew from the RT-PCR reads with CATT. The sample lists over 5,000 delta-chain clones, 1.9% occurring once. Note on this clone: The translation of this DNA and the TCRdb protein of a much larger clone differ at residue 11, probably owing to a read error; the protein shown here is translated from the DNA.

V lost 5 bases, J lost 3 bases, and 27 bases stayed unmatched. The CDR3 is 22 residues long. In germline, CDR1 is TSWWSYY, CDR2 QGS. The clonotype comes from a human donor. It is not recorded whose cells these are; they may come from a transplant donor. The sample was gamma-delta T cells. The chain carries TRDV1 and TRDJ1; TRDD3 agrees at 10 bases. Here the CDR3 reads CALGIPFLTMYLYWGIPDKLIF. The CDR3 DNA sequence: TGTGCTCTTGGGATACCCTTCCTAACAATGTACCTGTACTGGGGGATCCCCGATAAACTCATCTTT.